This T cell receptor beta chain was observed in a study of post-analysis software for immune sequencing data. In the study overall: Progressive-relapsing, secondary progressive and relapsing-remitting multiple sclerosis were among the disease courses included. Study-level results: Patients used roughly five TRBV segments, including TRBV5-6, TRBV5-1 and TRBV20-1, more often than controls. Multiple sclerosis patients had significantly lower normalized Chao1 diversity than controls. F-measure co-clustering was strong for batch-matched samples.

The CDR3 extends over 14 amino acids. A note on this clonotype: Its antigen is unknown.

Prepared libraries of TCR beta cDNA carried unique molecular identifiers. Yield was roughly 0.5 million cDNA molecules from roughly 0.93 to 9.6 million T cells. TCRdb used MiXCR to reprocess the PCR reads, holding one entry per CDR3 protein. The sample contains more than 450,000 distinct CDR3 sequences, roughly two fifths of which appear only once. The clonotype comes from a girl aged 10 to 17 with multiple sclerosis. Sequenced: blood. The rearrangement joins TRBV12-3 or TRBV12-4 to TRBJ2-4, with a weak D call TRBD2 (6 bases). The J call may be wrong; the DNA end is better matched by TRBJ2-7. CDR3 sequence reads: CASSDPDKRDEQYF. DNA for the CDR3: TGTGCCAGCAGTGATCCGGACAAGCGGGACGAGCAGTACTTC.